The text below deals with one T cell receptor (beta chain). Its antigen remains unidentified. This sample is drawn from a study of immune evolution from preneoplasia to lung adenocarcinoma. Study overall: HLA loss of heterozygosity: roughly 6.4% AIS, more than 14% MIA, over 25% ADC, none AAH.

The junction had 6 bases not matched to a gene; V was cut back by 4 bases and J by 1 base. The germline gives CDR1 SGHRS, CDR2 YFSETQ. The CDR3 covers 16 residues. Method: immunoSEQ multiplex PCR; TCRdb's copy keeps in-frame clones and lacks some. The sample has roughly 3,700 clones; 65% to 90% are singletons. Two lung cancer pathologists independently confirmed each histologic diagnosis. Macro-dissection enriched premalignant or tumor cells before nucleic acid extraction. Whole-study findings and limits: Normal lung had the highest top T cell clone frequencies.

The J gene is TRBJ2-7, the V gene TRBV5-1; TRBD1 matches at 12 bases. The receptor was isolated from a person in their fifties with lung adenocarcinoma. Sequencing was carried out using FFPE invasive lung adenocarcinoma tissue. The CDR3 region is CASSRGTGGHSYEQYF. CDR3 DNA sequence: TGCGCCAGCAGCCGAGGGACAGGGGGCCATTCCTACGAGCAGTACTTC.